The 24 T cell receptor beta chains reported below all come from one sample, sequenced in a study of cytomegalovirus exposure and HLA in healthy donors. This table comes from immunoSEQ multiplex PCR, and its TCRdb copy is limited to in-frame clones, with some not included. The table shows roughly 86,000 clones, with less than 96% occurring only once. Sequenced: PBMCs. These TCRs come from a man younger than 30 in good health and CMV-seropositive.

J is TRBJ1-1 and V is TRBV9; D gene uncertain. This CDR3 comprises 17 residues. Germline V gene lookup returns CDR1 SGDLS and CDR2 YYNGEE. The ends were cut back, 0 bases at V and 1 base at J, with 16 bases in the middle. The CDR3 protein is CASSVVGVSDSNTEAFF. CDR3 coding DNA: TGTGCCAGCAGCGTAGTTGGAGTGTCCGACTCGAACACTGAAGCTTTCTTT.

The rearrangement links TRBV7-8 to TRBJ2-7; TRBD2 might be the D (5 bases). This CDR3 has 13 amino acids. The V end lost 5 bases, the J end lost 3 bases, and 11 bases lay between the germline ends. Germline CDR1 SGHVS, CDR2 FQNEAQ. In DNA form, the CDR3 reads TGTGCCAGCAGCCTGGACTTATACTACGAGCAGTACTTC. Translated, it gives CASSLDLYYEQYF.

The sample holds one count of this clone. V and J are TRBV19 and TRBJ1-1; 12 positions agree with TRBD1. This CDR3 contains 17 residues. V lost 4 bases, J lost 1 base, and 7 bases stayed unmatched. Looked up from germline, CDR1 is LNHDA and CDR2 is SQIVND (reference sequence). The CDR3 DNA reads TGTGCCAGTAGTAACGTCCCGGGACAGGGGGCGAACACTGAAGCTTTCTTT. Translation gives CASSNVPGQGANTEAFF.

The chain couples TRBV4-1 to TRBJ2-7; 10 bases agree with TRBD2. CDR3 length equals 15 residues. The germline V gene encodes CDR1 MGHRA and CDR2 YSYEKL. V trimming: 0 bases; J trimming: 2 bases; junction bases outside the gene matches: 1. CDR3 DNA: TGCGCCAGCAGCCAAGAACTAGCGGGAACCTACGAGCAGTACTTC. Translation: CASSQELAGTYEQYF.

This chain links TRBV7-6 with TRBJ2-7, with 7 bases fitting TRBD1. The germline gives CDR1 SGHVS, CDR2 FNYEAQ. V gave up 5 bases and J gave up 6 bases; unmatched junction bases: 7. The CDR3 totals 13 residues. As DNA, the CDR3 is TGTGCCAGCAGCCAGGACAGGTCCGCCGAGCAGTACTTC. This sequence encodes CASSQDRSAEQYF.

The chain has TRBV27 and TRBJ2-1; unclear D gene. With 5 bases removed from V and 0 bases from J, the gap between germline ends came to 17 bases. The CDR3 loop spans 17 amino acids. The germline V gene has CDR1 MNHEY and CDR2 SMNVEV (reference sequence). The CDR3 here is CASSPIMGADSYNEQFF. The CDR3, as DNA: TGTGCCAGCAGTCCGATAATGGGTGCGGACTCCTACAATGAGCAGTTCTTC.

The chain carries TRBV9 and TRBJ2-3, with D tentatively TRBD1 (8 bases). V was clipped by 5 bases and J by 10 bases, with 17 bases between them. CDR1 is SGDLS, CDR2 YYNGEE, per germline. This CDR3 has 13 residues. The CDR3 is CASSDRGGIAQYF. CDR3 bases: TGTGCCAGCAGTGACAGGGGAGGGATAGCGCAGTATTTT.

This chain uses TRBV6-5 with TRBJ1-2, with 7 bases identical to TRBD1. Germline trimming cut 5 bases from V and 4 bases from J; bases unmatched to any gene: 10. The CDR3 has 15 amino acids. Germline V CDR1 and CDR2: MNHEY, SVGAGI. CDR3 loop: CASSTGEVGSYGYTF. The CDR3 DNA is TGTGCCAGCAGTACAGGGGAGGTGGGATCCTATGGCTACACCTTC.

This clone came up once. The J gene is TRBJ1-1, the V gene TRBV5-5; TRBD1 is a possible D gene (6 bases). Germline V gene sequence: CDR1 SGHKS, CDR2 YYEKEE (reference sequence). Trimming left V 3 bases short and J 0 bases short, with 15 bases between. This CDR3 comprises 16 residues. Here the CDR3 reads CASSSGFWTVNTEAFF. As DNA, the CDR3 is TGTGCCAGCAGCTCGGGTTTTTGGACAGTGAACACTGAAGCTTTCTTT.

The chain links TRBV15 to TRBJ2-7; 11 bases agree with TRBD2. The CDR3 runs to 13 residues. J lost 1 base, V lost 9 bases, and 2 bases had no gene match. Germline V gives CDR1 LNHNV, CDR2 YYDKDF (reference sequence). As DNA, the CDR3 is TGTGCCACTGGGACTAGCGGTTCCTACGAGCAGTACTTC. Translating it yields CATGTSGSYEQYF.

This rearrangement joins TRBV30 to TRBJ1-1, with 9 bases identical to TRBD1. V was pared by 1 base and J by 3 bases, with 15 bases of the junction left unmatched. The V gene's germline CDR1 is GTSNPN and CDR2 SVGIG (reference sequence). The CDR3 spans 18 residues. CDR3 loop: CAWSGPPTGGDLYTEAFF. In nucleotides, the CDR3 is TGTGCCTGGAGTGGGCCTCCCACAGGGGGCGATTTATACACTGAAGCTTTCTTT.

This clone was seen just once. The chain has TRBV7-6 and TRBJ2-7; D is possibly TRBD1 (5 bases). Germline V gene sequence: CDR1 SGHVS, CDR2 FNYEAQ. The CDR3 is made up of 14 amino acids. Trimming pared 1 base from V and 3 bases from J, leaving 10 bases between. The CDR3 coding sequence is TGTGCCAGCAGCTTAGAGGGGCCGGTCTACGAGCAGTACTTC. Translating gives CASSLEGPVYEQYF.

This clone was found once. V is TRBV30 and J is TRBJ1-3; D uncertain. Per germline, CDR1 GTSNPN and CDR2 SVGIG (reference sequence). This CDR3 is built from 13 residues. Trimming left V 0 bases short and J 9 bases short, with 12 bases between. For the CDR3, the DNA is TGTGCCTGGAGTGTAAATGCCTACGCCACCATATATTTT. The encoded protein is CAWSVNAYATIYF.

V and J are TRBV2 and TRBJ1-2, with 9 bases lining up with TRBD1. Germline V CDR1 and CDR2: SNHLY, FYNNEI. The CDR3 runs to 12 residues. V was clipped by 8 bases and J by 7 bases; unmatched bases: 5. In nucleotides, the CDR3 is TGTGCCAGCCTGACAGGGGGTGGTGGCTACACCTTC. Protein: CASLTGGGGYTF.

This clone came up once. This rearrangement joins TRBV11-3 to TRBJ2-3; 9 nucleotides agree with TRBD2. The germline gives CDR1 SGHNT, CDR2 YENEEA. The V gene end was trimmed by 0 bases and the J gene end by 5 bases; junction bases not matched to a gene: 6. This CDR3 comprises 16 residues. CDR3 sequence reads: CASSLDSSGTGDTQYF. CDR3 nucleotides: TGTGCCAGCAGCTTAGATTCTAGCGGGACTGGAGATACGCAGTATTTT.

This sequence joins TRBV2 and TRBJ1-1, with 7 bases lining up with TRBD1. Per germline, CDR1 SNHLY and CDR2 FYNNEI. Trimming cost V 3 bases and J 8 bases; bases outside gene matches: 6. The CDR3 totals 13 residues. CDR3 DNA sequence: TGTGCCAGCAGTGAGAGGGGGCGACAGGAAGCTTTCTTT. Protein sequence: CASSERGRQEAFF.

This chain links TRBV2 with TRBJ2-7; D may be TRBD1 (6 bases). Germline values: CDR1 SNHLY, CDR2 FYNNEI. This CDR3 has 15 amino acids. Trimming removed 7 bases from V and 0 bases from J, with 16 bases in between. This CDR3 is CASIPQGRVSYEQYF. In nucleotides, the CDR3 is TGTGCCAGCATTCCACAGGGACGAGTCTCCTACGAGCAGTACTTC. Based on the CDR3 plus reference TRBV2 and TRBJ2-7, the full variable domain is EPEVTQTPSHQVTQMGQEVILRCVPISNHLYFYWYRQILGQKVEFLVSFYNNEISEKSEIFDDQFSVERPDGSNFTLKIRSTKLEDSAMYFCASIPQGRVSYEQYFGPGTRLTVT.

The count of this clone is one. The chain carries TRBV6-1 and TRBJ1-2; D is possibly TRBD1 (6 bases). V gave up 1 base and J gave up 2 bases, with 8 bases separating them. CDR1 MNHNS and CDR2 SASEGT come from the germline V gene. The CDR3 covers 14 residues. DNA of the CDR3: TGTGCCAGCAGTGAAGTGGACAGAAACTATGGCTACACCTTC. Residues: CASSEVDRNYGYTF.

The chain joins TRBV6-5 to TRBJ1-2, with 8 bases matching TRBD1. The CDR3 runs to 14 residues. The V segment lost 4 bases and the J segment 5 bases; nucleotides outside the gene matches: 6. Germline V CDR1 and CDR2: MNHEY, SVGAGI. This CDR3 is CASSSPGTGYGYTF. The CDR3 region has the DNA TGTGCCAGCAGTTCGCCCGGGACAGGTTATGGCTACACCTTC.

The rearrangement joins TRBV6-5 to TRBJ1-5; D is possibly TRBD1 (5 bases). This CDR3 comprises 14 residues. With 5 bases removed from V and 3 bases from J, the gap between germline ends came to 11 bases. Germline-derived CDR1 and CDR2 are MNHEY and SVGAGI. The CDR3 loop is CASSATGYNQPQHF. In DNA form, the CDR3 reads TGTGCCAGCAGTGCTACAGGATACAATCAGCCCCAGCATTTT.

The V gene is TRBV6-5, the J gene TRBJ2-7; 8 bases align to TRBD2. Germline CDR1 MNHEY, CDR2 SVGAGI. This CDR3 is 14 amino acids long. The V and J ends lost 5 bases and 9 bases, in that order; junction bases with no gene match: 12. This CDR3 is CASSRLSGSKWQYF. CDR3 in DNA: TGTGCCAGCAGTCGCCTCAGCGGGAGTAAATGGCAGTACTTC.

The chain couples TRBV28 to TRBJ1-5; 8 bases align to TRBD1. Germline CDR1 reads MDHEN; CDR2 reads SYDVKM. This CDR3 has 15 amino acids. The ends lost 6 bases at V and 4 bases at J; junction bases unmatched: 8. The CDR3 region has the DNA TGTGCCAGCAGGAAACGGACAGGGTGGAATCAGCCCCAGCATTTT. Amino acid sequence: CASRKRTGWNQPQHF.

CDR3 coding DNA: TGCGCCAGCAGCCAAGTCGGGGATGAGCAGTTCTTC. Its protein is CASSQVGDEQFF. The rearrangement uses TRBV4-1 and TRBJ2-1; the D gene is possibly TRBD2 (5 bases). Germline V gene lookup returns CDR1 MGHRA and CDR2 YSYEKL. Trimming shortened V by 1 base and J by 8 bases, and 6 bases separated the two germline ends. This CDR3 has 12 amino acids.

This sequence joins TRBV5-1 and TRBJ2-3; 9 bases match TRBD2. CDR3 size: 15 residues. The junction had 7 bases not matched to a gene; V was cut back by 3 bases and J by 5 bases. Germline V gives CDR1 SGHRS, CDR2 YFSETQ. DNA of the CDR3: TGCGCCAGCAGCTCTCGCTCAGCGGGGGGAGATACGCAGTATTTT. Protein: CASSSRSAGGDTQYF. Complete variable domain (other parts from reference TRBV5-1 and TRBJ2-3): KAGVTQTPRYLIKTRGQQVTLSCSPISGHRSVSWYQQTPGQGLQFLFEYFSETQRNKGNFPGRFSGRQFSNSRSEMNVSTLELGDSALYLCASSSRSAGGDTQYFGPGTRLTVL.